This TCR beta chain was identified in a study of blood T cell repertoires in COVID-19. Only in-frame clones appear in the TCRdb table, and some are missing; sequencing was by immunoSEQ multiplex PCR. The sample yields some 87,000 clones, around three quarters seen once. In germline, CDR1 is SGHTA, CDR2 FQGNSA. V shed 5 bases and J 8 bases; nucleotides not matched to a gene: 8. This CDR3 contains 15 residues. The receptor was isolated from a man over 45 who had recovered from COVID-19. The gene calls are TRBV7-2 and TRBJ2-1, with 11 bases that match TRBD2. Sequencing was performed on peripheral blood. CDR3 nucleotide sequence: TGTGCCAGCAGCAAGACTAGCGGGACAGGAGATGAGCAGTTCTTC. Its protein product is CASSKTSGTGDEQFF.